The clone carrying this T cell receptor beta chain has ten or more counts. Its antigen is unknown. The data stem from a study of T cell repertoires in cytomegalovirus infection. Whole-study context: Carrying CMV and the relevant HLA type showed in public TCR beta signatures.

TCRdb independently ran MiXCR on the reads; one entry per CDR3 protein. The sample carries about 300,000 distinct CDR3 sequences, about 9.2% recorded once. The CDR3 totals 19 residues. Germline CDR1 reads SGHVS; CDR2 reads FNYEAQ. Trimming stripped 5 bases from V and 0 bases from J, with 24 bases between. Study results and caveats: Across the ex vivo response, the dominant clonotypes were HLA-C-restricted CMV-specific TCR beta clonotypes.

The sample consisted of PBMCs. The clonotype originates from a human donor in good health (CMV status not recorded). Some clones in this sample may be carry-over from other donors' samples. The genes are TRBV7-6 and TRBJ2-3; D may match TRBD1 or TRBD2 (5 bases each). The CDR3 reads CASSILTLGELSSTDTQYF. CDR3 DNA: TGTGCCAGCAGCATCCTGACTTTAGGGGAGCTCTCTAGCACAGATACGCAGTATTTT.